This T cell receptor (beta chain) was identified in a study of T cells in Graves' hyperthyroidism and ophthalmopathy. Study-wide context: Pretreatment peripheral blood was obtained at initial diagnosis.

RNA transcripts gave rise to amplified TCR beta CDR3 regions. Initially, a first-round RT-PCR of the TCR CDR3 employed the HTBI primer set. One entry per CDR3 protein results from TCRdb running MiXCR on the multiplex PCR reads. The sample carries hundreds of thousands of distinct CDR3 sequences, approximately 15% recorded once. Unmatched junction bases numbered 6, after V lost 3 bases and J lost 6 bases. Germline CDR1 is SGHTA and CDR2 is FQGTGA. The CDR3 is 15 amino acids. In the case of this clonotype: No antigen is known for it.

Study-wide results and caveats: Researchers found most expanded thyroid clonotypes above 0.001 in blood as well. A model built on 13 V-J features separated ophthalmopathy from stable hyperthyroidism.

This chain uses TRBV7-3 with TRBJ2-1; TRBD1 matches 9 bases. This TCR came from a woman aged 18-29 years with Graves' hyperthyroidism. Material: blood. CDR3 amino acids: CASSLGGTGFNEQFF. The CDR3 bases are TGTGCCAGCAGCTTGGGCGGGACAGGGTTCAATGAGCAGTTCTTC.